This T cell receptor (beta chain) was identified in a study of CD8 T cells in ankylosing spondylitis. Study-wide points: Among TCR beta sequences, a motif of under 10 highly homologous variants appeared characteristic of ankylosing spondylitis blood. Previous work reported some of these motif variants in the synovial fluid and blood of reactive arthritis. A CD8+ phenotype characterized the disease-linked clones, which were relatively rare in peripheral blood.

As to this clonotype: Its antigen remains unidentified.

Germline assignment: CDR1 PRHDT and CDR2 FYEKMQ (reference sequence). Between the trimmed V and J ends, which lost 5 bases and 6 bases, there was a span of 20 bases. The CDR3 loop spans 15 amino acids. Generation of TCR beta libraries employed quantitative 5'-RACE incorporating molecular barcodes. TCRdb recomputed calls from the 5' RACE reads with MiXCR, one row per CDR3 protein. The table shows about 160,000 distinct CDR3 sequences, with around 17% occurring only once. The sequenced sample consisted of blood, either unsorted or a sorted T cell fraction (not recorded which). This sequence was found in a male donor with ankylosing spondylitis or in good health (not recorded which). This rearrangement joins TRBV13 to TRBJ2-7, with D perhaps assigned TRBD1 or TRBD2 (5 bases each). The CDR3 bases are TGTGCCAGCAGCAACGTATATGGGGGAATTGGCGAGCAGTACTTC. It encodes CASSNVYGGIGEQYF.